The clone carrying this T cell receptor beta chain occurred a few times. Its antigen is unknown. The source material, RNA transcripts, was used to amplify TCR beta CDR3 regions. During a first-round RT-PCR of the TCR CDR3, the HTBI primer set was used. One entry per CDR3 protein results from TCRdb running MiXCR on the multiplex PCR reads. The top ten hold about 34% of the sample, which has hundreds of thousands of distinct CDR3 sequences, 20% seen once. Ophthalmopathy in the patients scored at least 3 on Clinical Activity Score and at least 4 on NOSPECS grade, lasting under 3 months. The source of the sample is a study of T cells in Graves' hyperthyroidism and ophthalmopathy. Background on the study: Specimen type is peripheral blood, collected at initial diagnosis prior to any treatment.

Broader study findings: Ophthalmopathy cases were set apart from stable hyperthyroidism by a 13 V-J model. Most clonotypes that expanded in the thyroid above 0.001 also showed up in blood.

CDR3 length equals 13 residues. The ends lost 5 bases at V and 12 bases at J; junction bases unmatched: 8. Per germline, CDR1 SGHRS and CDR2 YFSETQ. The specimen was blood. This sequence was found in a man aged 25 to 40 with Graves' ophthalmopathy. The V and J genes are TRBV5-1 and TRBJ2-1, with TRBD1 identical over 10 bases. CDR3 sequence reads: CASRHDRGPVQFF. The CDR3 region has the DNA TGCGCCAGCAGGCATGACAGGGGGCCCGTGCAGTTCTTC. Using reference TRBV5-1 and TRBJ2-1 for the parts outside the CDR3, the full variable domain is KAGVTQTPRYLIKTRGQQVTLSCSPISGHRSVSWYQQTPGQGLQFLFEYFSETQRNKGNFPGRFSGRQFSNSRSEMNVSTLELGDSALYLCASRHDRGPVQFFGPGTRLTVL.